The 21 T cell receptor beta chains below all came from one sample that was sequenced in a study of Graves' ophthalmopathy and Graves' hyperthyroidism. Amplified material comprised TCR beta CDR3 regions derived from RNA transcripts. RT-PCR with HTBI primers came first, then second-round multiplex PCR. TCRdb passed the multiplex PCR reads through MiXCR, listing each CDR3 protein once. This sample yields 900,000 to 1,200,000 distinct CDR3 sequences, of which 35% to 40% are seen a single time; over 8.5% belongs to the top ten. The sequenced sample was peripheral blood or thyroid tissue (not recorded which). The receptor set was obtained from an adult man with Graves' hyperthyroidism.

In DNA form, the CDR3 reads TGTGCCACCGGGCACCAAGAGACCCAGTACTTC. Its protein product is CATGHQETQYF. This sequence joins TRBV24-1 and TRBJ2-5; D remains unclear. Trimming took 9 bases from V and 0 from J, leaving 4 bases between them. The CDR3 runs 11 residues. CDR1 and CDR2 (germline): KGHDR, SFDVKD.

This clonotype was seen repeatedly, ten times or more. This chain uses TRBV7-9 with TRBJ2-2, with D unclear. This CDR3 contains 15 residues. V lost 2 bases and J lost 2, with 9 bases in between. Germline values: CDR1 SEHNR, CDR2 FQNEAQ (reference sequence). CDR3 residues: CASSLQGFNTGELFF. CDR3 sequence (DNA): TGTGCCAGCAGCTTACAAGGTTTTAACACCGGGGAGCTGTTTTTT.

Worth noting for this clonotype: Given a much more abundant clone one base away, this may be a read error. The chain employs TRBV19 and TRBJ1-5; 9 bases map to TRBD1. This CDR3 region has 13 residues. Germline V lookup: CDR1 LNHDA, CDR2 SQIVND (reference sequence). Unmatched junction bases numbered 5, after V lost 9 bases and J lost 5 bases. CDR3 nucleotides: TGTGCCAGCGGCTGGACAGGGGATCAGCCCCAGCATTTT. This codes for CASGWTGDQPQHF.

This clonotype showed up many times. This chain joins TRBV5-1 and TRBJ1-2; D gene ambiguous. This CDR3 has 16 amino acids. In germline, CDR1 is SGHRS, CDR2 YFSETQ. The germline V and J ends were trimmed by 0 bases and 2 bases, with 14 bases remaining between them. The CDR3 DNA reads as TGCGCCAGCAGCTTGGCCATACCCCCAAGCAACTATGGCTACACCTTC. This sequence encodes CASSLAIPPSNYGYTF.

This rearrangement joins TRBV5-1 to TRBJ1-1; possibly TRBD1 for D (5 bases). Germline CDR1 SGHRS, CDR2 YFSETQ. Trimming removed 7 bases at V and 4 bases at J, with 17 bases between. The CDR3 totals 14 residues. The CDR3: CASCRDRGGTEAFF. Written as DNA, the CDR3 is TGCGCCAGCTGCCGGGACCGCGGGGGCACTGAAGCTTTCTTT.

CDR3 loop: CASTSDRYQPQHF. The CDR3 DNA reads as TGTGCCAGCACCTCGGACCGATATCAGCCCCAGCATTTT. The chain has TRBV28 and TRBJ1-5; D remains unclear. Trimming pared 7 bases from V and 5 bases from J, leaving 12 bases between. The CDR3 loop spans 13 amino acids. CDR1 and CDR2 from the germline V gene are MDHEN and SYDVKM.

This chain uses TRBV7-2 with TRBJ2-7; D gene unclear. V lost 4 bases and J lost 5, with 12 bases in between. In germline, CDR1 is SGHTA, CDR2 FQGNSA. The CDR3 has 13 amino acids. The DNA for the CDR3 is TGTGCCAGCAGCTCCTCGCAGGTAAACGAGCAGTACTTC. Protein: CASSSSQVNEQYF.

In its sample, this clonotype was seen a few times. CDR3 DNA: TGCAGCATAAAAACAGGGGGCGCGATTCCGACCGGATCACCCCTCCACTTT. Encoded protein: CSIKTGGAIPTGSPLHF. The chain links TRBV29-1 to TRBJ1-6, with 9 positions matching TRBD1. The CDR3 extends over 17 amino acids. Germline assignment: CDR1 SQVTM and CDR2 ANQGSEA. Trimming cost V 8 bases and J 10 bases; bases outside gene matches: 21.

The chain couples TRBV20-1 to TRBJ1-6; 8 nucleotides line up with TRBD1. This CDR3 is built from 17 residues. The J segment lost 7 bases and the V segment lost 3 bases, leaving 14 bases of the junction unmatched. Germline V CDR1 and CDR2: DFQATT, SNEGSKA (reference sequence). CDR3 amino acids: CSASRQGANVGNSPLHF. The CDR3, as DNA: TGCAGTGCTAGCCGTCAGGGGGCGAACGTAGGGAATTCACCCCTCCACTTT.

The chain carries TRBV10-2 and TRBJ2-2; 13 positions match TRBD2. CDR1 and CDR2 from the germline V gene are WSHSY and SAAADI. There are 18 residues in the CDR3. V lost 4 bases and J lost 0; bases outside the gene matches: 5. CDR3: CASSAGLAGVANTGELFF. The CDR3 DNA follows: TGCGCCAGCAGTGCCGGACTAGCGGGAGTGGCGAACACCGGGGAGCTGTTTTTT.

This clonotype was detected only a few times. The rearrangement links TRBV3-1 to TRBJ1-1, with D uncertain. Germline V gene lookup returns CDR1 LGHDT and CDR2 YNNKEL (reference sequence). V was shortened by 0 bases and J by 4 bases, with 3 bases between the two germline ends. The CDR3 totals 12 residues. The CDR3: CASSQEFTEAFF. CDR3 DNA: TGTGCCAGCAGCCAAGAATTCACTGAAGCTTTCTTT.

This clonotype was counted many times. The chain uses TRBV20-1 and TRBJ2-7, with 11 bases lining up with TRBD2. V was pared by 2 bases and J by 1 base, with 1 base of the junction left unmatched. CDR1 DFQATT and CDR2 SNEGSKA come from the germline V gene (reference sequence). The CDR3 extends over 14 amino acids. The chain's CDR3 is CSARTSGGSYEQYF. The CDR3 bases are TGCAGTGCTAGAACTAGCGGGGGATCCTACGAGCAGTACTTC.

This clonotype came up many times. The V call is TRBV9, the J call TRBJ2-7; D is unresolved. V lost 4 bases and J 3 bases, leaving 14 bases between the germline ends. The CDR3 spans 14 residues. From germline, CDR1 is SGDLS and CDR2 YYNGEE. The CDR3 nucleotides are TGTGCCAGCAGCTCCATCGACTCCGACTACGAGCAGTACTTC. Protein sequence: CASSSIDSDYEQYF.

Regarding this clonotype: This may be a read error, as it is one base from a much larger clone. V is TRBV20-1 and J is TRBJ1-1, with D perhaps TRBD1 (5 bases). Trimming pared 0 bases from V and 0 bases from J, leaving 14 bases between. CDR3 length equals 16 residues. CDR1 DFQATT and CDR2 SNEGSKA come from the germline V gene (reference sequence). As DNA, the CDR3 is TGCAGTGCTAGAGATGACCGGGGGTCCCTGAACACTGAAGCTTTCTTT. It codes for CSARDDRGSLNTEAFF.

V and J are TRBV7-9 and TRBJ1-2; 11 bases align to TRBD1. Trimming took 2 bases from V and 3 from J; bases not matched to a gene: 2. CDR3 length: 15 residues. Germline V gene sequence: CDR1 SEHNR, CDR2 FQNEAQ (reference sequence). This chain's CDR3 is CASSLWDRGDYGYTF. As DNA, the CDR3 is TGTGCCAGCAGCTTATGGGACAGGGGGGACTATGGCTACACCTTC.

The V and J genes are TRBV7-2 and TRBJ1-2, with 9 bases identical to TRBD1. The CDR3 extends over 17 amino acids. The J segment lost 0 bases and the V segment lost 5 bases, leaving 10 bases of the junction unmatched. Germline CDR1 and CDR2: SGHTA and FQGNSA. The CDR3 DNA is TGTGCCAGCAGCCCGACGGGACAGGGAATTGCTAACTATGGCTACACCTTC. It encodes CASSPTGQGIANYGYTF.

This clonotype came up many times. This sequence joins TRBV10-1 and TRBJ1-6, with D perhaps matching TRBD1 (5 bases). The CDR3 length is 14 residues. The germline V gene encodes CDR1 WNHNN and CDR2 SYGVQD (reference sequence). V gave up 5 bases and J gave up 9 bases, with 14 bases separating them. The CDR3 here is CASSNTGFGSPLHF. The CDR3 region has the DNA TGCGCCAGCAGTAATACAGGATTCGGTTCACCCCTCCACTTT.

This clonotype was detected ten times or more. The chain uses TRBV15 and TRBJ2-7, with 10 nucleotides matching TRBD2. CDR1 LNHNV and CDR2 YYDKDF come from the germline V gene (reference sequence). The CDR3 has 15 amino acids. With 4 bases clipped from V and 2 bases from J, the junction kept 5 bases outside the gene matches. The CDR3 bases are TGTGCCACCAGCAACGCCCTAGCGGGGGCCTACGAGCAGTACTTC. Encoded protein: CATSNALAGAYEQYF.

This clonotype has a count of ten or more. This sequence joins TRBV10-3 and TRBJ2-2; D is possibly TRBD2 (6 bases). Germline CDR1 ENHRY, CDR2 SYGVKD. CDR3 length: 13 residues. V was cut by 6 bases and J by 1 base, with 6 bases left in between. For the CDR3, the DNA is TGTGCCATCAGGGGACTGAACACCGGGGAGCTGTTTTTT. It yields the protein CAIRGLNTGELFF.

The chain uses TRBV10-3 and TRBJ1-2; TRBD1 matches 9 bases. V was clipped by 10 bases and J by 4 bases; unmatched bases: 13. The germline CDR1 and CDR2 sequences are ENHRY and SYGVKD. CDR3 size: 15 residues. The CDR3 loop is CASSFRTGDGYGYTF. The CDR3 region has the DNA TGTGCCAGCTCCTTCAGGACAGGGGATGGCTATGGCTACACCTTC.

This clonotype has only a few counts. V and J are TRBV5-4 and TRBJ2-2; D is possibly TRBD2 (5 bases). V was trimmed by 2 bases and J by 3 bases, leaving 8 bases between them. The CDR3 runs to 14 residues. Germline-derived CDR1 and CDR2 are SGHNT and YYREEE (reference sequence). CDR3 in DNA: TGTGCCAGCAGCTTCGGACTTGACACCGGGGAGCTGTTTTTT. Residues: CASSFGLDTGELFF.